These 20 T cell receptor beta chains came from one sample sequenced in a study of blood T cell repertoires in COVID-19. The assay was immunoSEQ multiplex PCR, and TCRdb's table has in-frame clones only and misses some. Among some 110,000 clones listed, more than 80% were seen once. Sample: peripheral blood. These receptors originate from a man between 60 and 75 years old with acute or convalescent COVID-19.

The chain links TRBV7-9 to TRBJ1-3; 9 bases align to TRBD1. The CDR3 has 17 residues. The J segment lost 0 bases and the V segment lost 1 base, leaving 4 bases of the junction unmatched. The germline V gene encodes CDR1 SEHNR and CDR2 FQNEAQ (reference sequence). The CDR3 sequence: CASSLGQGGRSGNTIYF. The CDR3 nucleotides are TGTGCCAGCAGCTTAGGACAGGGGGGACGCTCTGGAAACACCATATATTTT.

This clone was counted only a few times. The rearrangement uses TRBV6-6 and TRBJ1-3; D is undetermined. CDR1 and CDR2 from the germline V gene are MNHNY and SVGAGI (reference sequence). The V end lost 5 bases, the J end lost 8 bases, and 13 bases lay between the germline ends. The CDR3 has 13 amino acids. CDR3 DNA: TGTGCCAGCAGTCAAGGTGGGAGGGACACCATATATTTT. This translates into CASSQGGRDTIYF.

V and J are TRBV27 and TRBJ2-2, with D possibly being TRBD1 (6 bases). The CDR3 consists of 16 residues. Germline V lookup: CDR1 MNHEY, CDR2 SMNVEV (reference sequence). Trimming took 6 bases from V and 4 from J, leaving 18 bases between them. The CDR3 DNA reads as TGTGCCAGCAGCCAAACCAGGGGATATGGCACCGGGGAGCTGTTTTTT. As protein: CASSQTRGYGTGELFF.

V is TRBV29-1 and J is TRBJ2-7; 7 bases are shared with TRBD2. V was clipped by 5 bases and J by 1 base; unmatched bases: 8. Germline CDR1 is SQVTM and CDR2 is ANQGSEA. The CDR3 length is 14 residues. The DNA of the CDR3 is TGCAGCGTTTCTACGGCGGGGGTATCCTACGAGCAGTACTTC. It codes for CSVSTAGVSYEQYF.

The genes are TRBV2 and TRBJ2-3, with TRBD1 as a possible D gene (5 bases). The CDR3 contains 15 residues. Between the trimmed V and J ends, which lost 0 bases and 4 bases, there was a span of 11 bases. Germline V lookup: CDR1 SNHLY, CDR2 FYNNEI. The CDR3 DNA follows: TGTGCCAGCAGTGAAGCGCTGGGGCGCCCAGATACGCAGTATTTT. This codes for CASSEALGRPDTQYF.

The chain combines TRBV2 with TRBJ1-3; 7 bases are shared with TRBD1. Trimming took 10 bases from V and 0 from J; bases not matched to a gene: 9. There are 15 residues in the CDR3. Germline V gene data show CDR1 as SNHLY and CDR2 as FYNNEI. In nucleotides, the CDR3 is TGTGCCACCCGGGACAGTCGGGCCTCTGGAAACACCATATATTTT. The encoded protein is CATRDSRASGNTIYF. The entire variable domain, with the rest obtained from reference TRBV2 and TRBJ1-3, is as follows: EPEVTQTPSHQVTQMGQEVILRCVPISNHLYFYWYRQILGQKVEFLVSFYNNEISEKSEIFDDQFSVERPDGSNFTLKIRSTKLEDSAMYFCATRDSRASGNTIYFGEGSWLTVV.

The chain is built from TRBV7-2 and TRBJ1-5, with D perhaps TRBD1 (5 bases). Between the trimmed V and J ends, which lost 5 bases and 11 bases, there was a span of 19 bases. CDR3 length: 14 amino acids. In germline, CDR1 is SGHTA, CDR2 FQGNSA. CDR3 sequence: CASSVDSSSWSQHF. The CDR3, as DNA: TGTGCCAGCAGCGTCGACAGTTCCAGTTGGTCCCAGCATTTT.

CDR3 residues: CASSVQNSYEQYV. CDR3 sequence (DNA): TGTGCCAGCAGCGTGCAGAACTCCTACGAGCAGTACGTC. The rearrangement uses TRBV5-4 and TRBJ2-7; D is unresolved. The germline V gene encodes CDR1 SGHNT and CDR2 YYREEE (reference sequence). This CDR3 region has 13 residues. Trimming took off 4 bases at V and 0 bases at J, with 8 bases between the two ends.

CDR3 residues: CASRASGSYNEQFF. The CDR3, as DNA: TGTGCCAGCAGGGCTAGCGGGAGTTACAATGAGCAGTTCTTC. This sequence joins TRBV27 and TRBJ2-1; 10 bases match TRBD2. The germline CDR1 and CDR2 sequences are MNHEY and SMNVEV (reference sequence). J was trimmed by 4 bases and V by 6 bases; bases with no gene match: 3. The CDR3 has 14 residues.

The CDR3 here is CASSLGAESSPLHF. In DNA, the CDR3 is TGCGCCAGCAGCTTGGGGGCTGAGAGTTCACCCCTCCACTTT. The chain links TRBV5-1 to TRBJ1-6, with no clear D. CDR1 SGHRS and CDR2 YFSETQ come from the germline V gene. CDR3 length: 14 residues. The V end lost 0 bases, the J end lost 9 bases, and 10 bases lay between the germline ends. The full variable domain, completed using reference TRBV5-1 and TRBJ1-6, is KAGVTQTPRYLIKTRGQQVTLSCSPISGHRSVSWYQQTPGQGLQFLFEYFSETQRNKGNFPGRFSGRQFSNSRSEMNVSTLELGDSALYLCASSLGAESSPLHFGNGTRLTVT.

The rearrangement links TRBV19 to TRBJ2-6; the D gene is possibly TRBD1 (6 bases). V lost 8 bases and J lost 0, with 8 bases in between. This CDR3 comprises 14 residues. Germline assignment: CDR1 LNHDA and CDR2 SQIVND (reference sequence). The CDR3 nucleotides are TGTGCCAGTTTCAGGGGCTCTGGGGCCAACGTCCTGACTTTC. It is translated as CASFRGSGANVLTF. The whole variable domain, filled in from reference TRBV19 and TRBJ2-6, reads DGGITQSPKYLFRKEGQNVTLSCEQNLNHDAMYWYRQDPGQGLRLIYYSQIVNDFQKGDIAEGYSVSREKKESFPLTVTSAQKNPTAFYLCASFRGSGANVLTFGAGSRLTVL.

This clone has a count of ten or more. This chain joins TRBV5-1 and TRBJ1-1; 7 positions agree with TRBD1. The CDR3 consists of 16 residues. CDR1 SGHRS and CDR2 YFSETQ come from the germline V gene. V lost 2 bases, J lost 0 bases, and 7 bases stayed unmatched. The CDR3 reads CASSFVGQAVNTEAFF. CDR3 nucleotide sequence: TGCGCCAGCAGCTTCGTCGGACAGGCGGTGAACACTGAAGCTTTCTTT.

This clone was detected once. This chain uses TRBV5-6 with TRBJ2-1, with D hard to call. The V gene lost 1 base and the J gene lost 3 bases, with 11 bases spanning the gap. This CDR3 comprises 15 residues. Germline loops: CDR1 SGHDT, CDR2 YYEEEE. The CDR3 DNA sequence: TGTGCCAGCAGCTTGCTGGTTCCTAACTACAATGAGCAGTTCTTC. It codes for CASSLLVPNYNEQFF.

The chain combines TRBV5-4 with TRBJ2-5; TRBD1 is a possible D gene (5 bases). The germline CDR1 and CDR2 sequences are SGHNT and YYREEE (reference sequence). V shed 1 base and J shed 5 bases, with 9 bases lying between them. The CDR3 loop spans 13 amino acids. The CDR3 DNA reads TGTGCCAGCAGCTTGAGGGGCCGGGAGACCCAGTACTTC. Its translation is CASSLRGRETQYF.

J is TRBJ1-1 and V is TRBV5-4; 9 bases line up with TRBD1. The CDR3 runs 18 residues. CDR1 is SGHNT and CDR2 is YYREEE in the germline V gene (reference sequence). After removal of 4 bases from V and 0 bases from J, the junction contained 13 bases not matched to a gene. The CDR3 region has the DNA TGTGCCAGCAGCGGCACAGGGGGCGCCGGGGAAATGAACACTGAAGCTTTCTTT. Protein product: CASSGTGGAGEMNTEAFF.

The J gene is TRBJ1-1, the V gene TRBV6-6, with D hard to call. This CDR3 spans 11 amino acids. Trimming left V 4 bases short and J 5 bases short, with 5 bases between. Germline CDR1 MNHNY, CDR2 SVGAGI (reference sequence). The CDR3 region has the DNA TGTGCCAGCAGTTCCACTACTGAAGCTTTCTTT. Translated: CASSSTTEAFF.

The CDR3 protein is CASGRADVEQYF. Written as DNA, the CDR3 is TGTGCCAGCGGGAGGGCCGATGTCGAGCAGTACTTC. V usage is TRBV6-5 and J usage is TRBJ2-7, with 7 positions matching TRBD2. V gave up 8 bases and J gave up 6 bases; unmatched junction bases: 7. This CDR3 has 12 amino acids. The germline V gene has CDR1 MNHEY and CDR2 SVGAGI.

Points on this clone: The junction departs from the called germline gene at one end, perhaps through a read error. V and J are TRBV7-9 and TRBJ2-1, with 13 positions matching TRBD2. Germline V gene data show CDR1 as SEHNR and CDR2 as FQNEAQ (reference sequence). This CDR3 is built from 16 residues. DNA of the CDR3: TGTGCCAGCAGCGTAGCGACTAGCGGGAGGACGGGTGAGCAGTTCTTC. Its protein product is CASSVATSGRTGEQFF.

The CDR3 loop is CASSIRTSGETQYF. Written as DNA, the CDR3 is TGTGCCAGTAGTATAAGGACTAGCGGAGAGACCCAGTACTTC. The gene calls are TRBV19 and TRBJ2-5, with TRBD2 identical over 10 bases. J was trimmed by 4 bases and V by 2 bases; bases with no gene match: 1. This CDR3 spans 14 amino acids. CDR1 is LNHDA and CDR2 is SQIVND in the germline V gene (reference sequence).

V is TRBV28 and J is TRBJ1-2, with 7 bases identical to TRBD1. The CDR3 has 14 amino acids. V lost 4 bases and J lost 2; bases outside the gene matches: 4. Germline assignment: CDR1 MDHEN and CDR2 SYDVKM. DNA for the CDR3: TGTGCCAGCAGTTCCTTACAGGGGAACTATGGCTACACCTTC. Protein: CASSSLQGNYGYTF.